What follows are 4 T cell receptor beta chains derived from one specimen sequenced in a study of patients and donors after allogeneic stem cell transplantation. Each CDR3 protein is one row after TCRdb ran MiXCR on the RT-PCR reads. The sample carries about 960,000 distinct CDR3 sequences, approximately 19% recorded once. Material: blood, either unsorted or a sorted T cell fraction (not recorded which). Receptor source: a human donor who was either an allogeneic HSCT recipient or a stem cell or donor lymphocyte infusion donor (not recorded which). It is not recorded whose cells these are; they may come from a transplant donor.

CDR3 region: CASSQEDSGGTDTQYF. CDR3 nucleotide sequence: TGCGCCAGCAGCCAAGAAGACAGCGGGGGGACAGATACGCAGTATTTT. The chain recombines TRBV4-3 with TRBJ2-3, with 9 bases lining up with TRBD2. V lost 0 bases to trimming and J lost 3 bases; unmatched junction nucleotides: 4. Germline CDR1 and CDR2: LGHNA and YSLEER. The CDR3 covers 16 residues.

The chain carries TRBV15 and TRBJ2-2; D is unresolved. In germline, CDR1 is LNHNV, CDR2 YYDKDF (reference sequence). V was shortened by 1 base and J by 4 bases, with 10 bases between the two germline ends. The CDR3 sequence is 15 residues long. CDR3 sequence: CATSRGVKGTGELFF. The CDR3, as DNA: TGTGCCACCAGCAGAGGGGTGAAGGGCACCGGGGAGCTGTTTTTT.

This clonotype was seen more than once but under ten times. The CDR3 bases are TGTGCCAGCAGCGTCACACAGGCGCCCTACGAGCAGTACTTC. This gives the protein CASSVTQAPYEQYF. The gene calls are TRBV5-6 and TRBJ2-7, with a weak D call TRBD1 (5 bases). CDR1 and CDR2 (germline): SGHDT, YYEEEE. This CDR3 is built from 14 residues. Trimming cost V 4 bases and J 2 bases, with 13 bases left between them. Together with reference TRBV5-6 and TRBJ2-7, the CDR3 gives the full variable domain: DAGVTQSPTHLIKTRGQQVTLRCSPKSGHDTVSWYQQALGQGPQFIFQYYEEEERQRGNFPDRFSGHQFPNYSSELNVNALLLGDSALYLCASSVTQAPYEQYFGPGTRLTVT.

This clonotype has a handful of counts. This chain links TRBV21-1 with TRBJ1-2; the table's D call TRBD1 went unverified against the DNA. TRBV21-1 is a known pseudogene. The CDR3 has 16 amino acids. CDR3 DNA sequence: TGTGCCAGCAGCACCGGGGGACAGATGGATCTCTATGGCTACACCTTC. Its protein is CASSTGGQMDLYGYTF.